One T cell receptor (beta chain) is described in this entry. This record comes from a study of shared clonotypes between healthy human individuals. Germline assignment: CDR1 SGHDT and CDR2 YYEEEE. The CDR3 consists of 15 residues. V lost 6 bases to trimming and J lost 1 base, with 16 bases between them. Authors' data handling: For the immunoSEQ data, sequences were junction-only without quality scores, so filtering differed. The table came from immunoSEQ multiplex PCR; TCRdb's copy has only in-frame clones and leaves some out. V, J and clone size were drawn from that table, and D and trimming were deduced from the DNA. The repertoire holds approximately 2,300,000 clones, with 85% to 95% as singletons.

Sequencing input: naive CD4+ T cells from PBMCs. Indicated subset: CD45RA+ positively selected. The source is a man in his late teens or twenties in good health. Some clones in this sample may be carry-over from other donors' samples. The rearrangement links TRBV5-6 to TRBJ2-5, with D possibly matching TRBD2 (5 bases). The CDR3 nucleotides are TGTGCCAGCACCGGGAACGGGCCCTTCCAAGAGACCCAGTACTTC. This encodes CASTGNGPFQETQYF.